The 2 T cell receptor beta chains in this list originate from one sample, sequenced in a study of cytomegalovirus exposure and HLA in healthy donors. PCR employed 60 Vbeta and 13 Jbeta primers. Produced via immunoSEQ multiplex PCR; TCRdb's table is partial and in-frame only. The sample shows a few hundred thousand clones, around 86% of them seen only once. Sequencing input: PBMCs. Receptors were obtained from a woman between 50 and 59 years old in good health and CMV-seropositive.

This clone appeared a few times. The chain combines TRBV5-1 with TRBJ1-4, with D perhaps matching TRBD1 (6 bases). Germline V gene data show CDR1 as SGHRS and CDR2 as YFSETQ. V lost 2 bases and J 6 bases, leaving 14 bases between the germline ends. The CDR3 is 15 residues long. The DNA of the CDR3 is TGCGCCAGCAGCTTTGGGCACAGGGAAGATGAAAAACTGTTTTTT. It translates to CASSFGHREDEKLFF.

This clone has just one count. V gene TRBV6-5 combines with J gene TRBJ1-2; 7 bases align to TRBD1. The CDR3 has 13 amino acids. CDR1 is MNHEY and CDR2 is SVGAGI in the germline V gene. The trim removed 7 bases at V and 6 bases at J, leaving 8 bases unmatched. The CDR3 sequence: CASKRGQIDGYTF. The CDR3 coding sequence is TGTGCCAGCAAAAGGGGGCAGATTGATGGCTACACCTTC.